This T cell receptor (beta chain) was captured in a study of blood T cell repertoires in COVID-19. Method: immunoSEQ multiplex PCR; TCRdb's copy keeps in-frame clones and lacks some. The sample lists some 140,000 clones; approximately 80% were seen once. Sequencing input: peripheral blood. The source is an older woman with acute or convalescent COVID-19.

The CDR3 nucleotides are TGTGCCAGCAGCCTCTGGACAGGGGATGGCTACACCTTC. Translated, it gives CASSLWTGDGYTF. The J gene is TRBJ1-2, the V gene TRBV4-2; 9 bases match TRBD1. The CDR3 runs to 13 residues. Germline CDR1 LGHNA, CDR2 YNFKEQ. The junction had 3 bases not matched to a gene; V was cut back by 4 bases and J by 6 bases.